A single sample is the source of the 12 T cell receptor beta chains below, sequenced in a study of graft-versus-host responses after intestinal transplantation. TCRdb keeps only in-frame clones here, not all; method: immunoSEQ multiplex PCR. This table holds more than 9,500 clones, roughly 93% found once. The source material was PBMCs, sampled around 110 days after intestinal transplant. Receptor source: a human patient who received an intestinal transplant, so some T cells may come from the graft donor.

This chain uses TRBV27 with TRBJ2-1; a weak D match, TRBD1 (6 bases). Germline lookup yields CDR1 MNHEY and CDR2 SMNVEV (reference sequence). V was cut by 0 bases and J by 0 bases, with 15 bases left in between. This CDR3 has 18 amino acids. The CDR3: CASSLSIRGQSSYNEQFF. CDR3 DNA sequence: TGTGCCAGCAGTTTATCGATCAGGGGCCAGAGCTCCTACAATGAGCAGTTCTTC.

J is TRBJ2-3 and V is TRBV5-1, with unresolved D. CDR3 length: 14 amino acids. Germline-derived CDR1 and CDR2 are SGHRS and YFSETQ. Trimming cost V 0 bases and J 0 bases, with 5 bases left between them. The CDR3, as DNA: TGCGCCAGCAGCTTGGGCAGAAGCACAGATACGCAGTATTTT. It yields the protein CASSLGRSTDTQYF.

The J gene is TRBJ2-7, the V gene TRBV5-6; D remains unclear. From germline, CDR1 is SGHDT and CDR2 YYEEEE. This CDR3 has 16 amino acids. V was cut by 0 bases and J by 0 bases, with 13 bases left in between. CDR3 protein: CASSLGLGLSSYEQYF. The CDR3 nucleotides read TGTGCCAGCAGCTTGGGACTTGGGTTAAGCTCCTACGAGCAGTACTTC.

This clone appeared once. The rearrangement links TRBV6-5 to TRBJ2-7, with a possible D match to TRBD1 (6 bases). Trimming took 5 bases from V and 7 from J, leaving 21 bases between them. Germline CDR1 and CDR2: MNHEY and SVGAGI. The CDR3 is 15 residues long. This chain's CDR3 is CASSPPGHSAEEQYF. CDR3 coding DNA: TGTGCCAGCAGTCCACCGGGACACTCCGCCGAAGAGCAGTACTTC.

The rearrangement links TRBV4-2 to TRBJ2-7, with TRBD1 matching 7 bases. CDR3 length: 15 amino acids. Germline lookup yields CDR1 LGHNA and CDR2 YNFKEQ. V was clipped by 3 bases and J by 1 base; unmatched bases: 6. The DNA for the CDR3 is TGTGCCAGCAGCCAGTGGACAGGATCTTCCTACGAGCAGTACTTC. It codes for CASSQWTGSSYEQYF.

The chain carries TRBV5-6 and TRBJ2-7, with 7 bases lining up with TRBD2. CDR1 is SGHDT and CDR2 is YYEEEE in the germline V gene. Unmatched junction bases numbered 7, after V lost 3 bases and J lost 4 bases. The CDR3 spans 14 residues. The CDR3 bases are TGTGCCAGCAGCTCGGGGGGAGGGCTTTACGAGCAGTACTTC. Protein: CASSSGGGLYEQYF.

The gene calls are TRBV7-9 and TRBJ1-1; D may be TRBD1 (6 bases). This CDR3 region has 13 residues. V was shortened by 10 bases and J by 0 bases, with 12 bases between the two germline ends. CDR1 and CDR2 (germline): SEHNR, FQNEAQ (reference sequence). This CDR3 is CATQDSMNTEAFF. In nucleotides, the CDR3 is TGTGCCACACAGGACAGCATGAACACTGAAGCTTTCTTT. The full variable domain, with the rest looked up from reference TRBV7-9 and TRBJ1-1, is DTGVSQNPRHKITKRGQNVTFRCDPISEHNRLYWYRQTLGQGPEFLTYFQNEAQLEKSRLLSDRFSAERPKGSFSTLEIQRTEQGDSAMYLCATQDSMNTEAFFGQGTRLTVV.

This clone was seen once. The V and J genes are TRBV4-2 and TRBJ2-7; D may correspond to TRBD1 or TRBD2 (5 bases each). V lost 0 bases and J lost 4, with 16 bases in between. CDR1 and CDR2 (germline): LGHNA, YNFKEQ. The CDR3 covers 16 residues. The CDR3 DNA follows: TGTGCCAGCAGCCAAGATTTATCGGCTGGGGGTTACGAGCAGTACTTC. Its translation is CASSQDLSAGGYEQYF.

The rearrangement links TRBV29-1 to TRBJ2-5; 12 nucleotides match TRBD2. CDR1 and CDR2 (germline): SQVTM, ANQGSEA. The ends lost 4 bases at V and 4 bases at J; junction bases unmatched: 16. The CDR3 extends over 18 amino acids. Here the CDR3 reads CSVVASGRARFRGETQYF. CDR3 nucleotides: TGCAGCGTTGTGGCTAGCGGGAGGGCCCGTTTTCGGGGAGAGACCCAGTACTTC.

The chain is built from TRBV5-5 and TRBJ1-1; D gene ambiguous. This CDR3 comprises 16 residues. Trimming removed 0 bases from V and 0 bases from J, with 12 bases in between. Per the germline V gene, CDR1 is SGHKS and CDR2 is YYEKEE (reference sequence). The CDR3 sequence: CASSLAIRVLNTEAFF. In DNA form, the CDR3 reads TGTGCCAGCAGCTTGGCCATAAGGGTACTGAACACTGAAGCTTTCTTT.

This clone was detected once. The rearrangement links TRBV4-2 to TRBJ2-7, with TRBD2 matching 8 bases. The germline V gene encodes CDR1 LGHNA and CDR2 YNFKEQ. V shed 4 bases, J shed 7 bases, and the junction held 21 bases outside the gene matches. The CDR3 has 18 residues. CDR3 DNA: TGTGCCAGCAGCCCTCTCGCCGGGACTAGGGGTCGGTTTGATGAGCAGTACTTC. Protein: CASSPLAGTRGRFDEQYF.

The chain couples TRBV29-1 to TRBJ2-7; 8 bases are a match to TRBD1. Germline V gives CDR1 SQVTM, CDR2 ANQGSEA. Germline trimming cut 6 bases from V and 1 base from J; bases unmatched to any gene: 5. There are 13 residues in the CDR3. The CDR3, as DNA: TGCAGCGTACACAGGACAGGGTCCTACGAGCAGTACTTC. It translates to CSVHRTGSYEQYF.